These T cell receptor beta chains were read from a single sample in a study of blood T cell repertoires in COVID-19. TCRdb keeps only in-frame clones here, not all; method: immunoSEQ multiplex PCR. The sample includes approximately 200,000 clones, approximately 88% seen only once; the top ten take 4% to 5%. Source material: peripheral blood. The receptors here all came from a woman aged 25 to 39 with acute or convalescent COVID-19. Each CDR3 is given without its conserved first and last residue. Only part of the rows carry a size: once, few, many, or a class if the clone is expanded.

>TRBV5-6|TRBJ1-4|.
ASSRGTGGKKLF
>TRBV3-1/TRBV3-2|TRBJ1-2|.
ASSHGGVGRGYT
>TRBV5-1|TRBJ2-7|.
ASMTGGYSYEQY
>TRBV7-2|TRBJ2-7|few
ASSSPGFGEQY
>TRBV11-3|TRBJ1-3|.
ASRLGQVSGNTIY
>TRBV28|TRBJ2-1|.
ASKGLYNEQF
>TRBV7-2|TRBJ1-3|.
ASSLDHNAGNTIY
>TRBV30|TRBJ2-3|.
AWSVLGQKRGDTQY
>TRBV3-1/TRBV3-2|TRBJ1-1|.
ASSHRGGRAF
>TRBV5-1|TRBJ1-4|.
ASSLTGAREKLF
>TRBV6-5|TRBJ1-2|once
ASSRDSVGGYT
>TRBV6-5|TRBJ2-5|few
ASSLMRGTQY
>TRBV6-5|TRBJ1-1|.
ASSRGGGNTEAF
>TRBV7-9|TRBJ1-2|.
ASSLGQAANYGYT
>TRBV7-6|TRBJ2-5|.
ASSFRRETQY
>TRBV18|TRBJ1-1|.
ASSPPQGLAEAF
>TRBV28|TRBJ1-6|.
ASSPHQGGSPLH
>TRBV14|TRBJ2-2|.
ASSQITFGELF
>TRBV28|TRBJ2-7|.
ASSSTPGLFH
>TRBV11-3|TRBJ2-1|.
ASKGTSGGNEQF
>TRBV19|TRBJ2-1|.
ASKRLAETNEQF
>TRBV30|TRBJ1-1|.
AWGRGTEAF
>TRBV5-4|TRBJ2-7|.
ASSLDRYSYEQY
>TRBV7-9|TRBJ2-6|.
ASSSVGANVLT
>TRBV6-2/TRBV6-3|TRBJ2-1|.
ASSRLSSYNEQF
>TRBV7-6|TRBJ2-1|.
ASSFSSGSRYNEQF
>TRBV4-1|TRBJ1-6|.
ASSQAPPRVSYNSPLH
>TRBV5-6|TRBJ2-1|few
ASSLVLAAYNEQF
>TRBV28|TRBJ1-1|.
ASGHRGNTEAF
>TRBV28|TRBJ1-1|.
ASVAAGRAEAF
>TRBV5-4|TRBJ2-7|.
ASSRSF
>TRBV24-1|TRBJ2-5|.
ATLGTAGEETQY
>TRBV2|TRBJ2-4|.
ASSDLLTGTLAKNIQY
>TRBV29-1|TRBJ1-1|.
SVTPRENTEAF
>TRBV21-1|TRBJ1-3|.
ASSKVVVPPVHDSSGNTIY
>TRBV12-3/TRBV12-4|TRBJ2-1|.
ASSFYNEQF
>TRBV12-1|TRBJ1-4|.
ASSFSGWAGGTNEKLF
>TRBV6-6|TRBJ1-3|.
ASSYMRPGTGNTIY
>TRBV13|TRBJ1-1|.
ASSLLDGAEAF
>TRBV15|TRBJ1-1|.
ATSRDYRLEAF